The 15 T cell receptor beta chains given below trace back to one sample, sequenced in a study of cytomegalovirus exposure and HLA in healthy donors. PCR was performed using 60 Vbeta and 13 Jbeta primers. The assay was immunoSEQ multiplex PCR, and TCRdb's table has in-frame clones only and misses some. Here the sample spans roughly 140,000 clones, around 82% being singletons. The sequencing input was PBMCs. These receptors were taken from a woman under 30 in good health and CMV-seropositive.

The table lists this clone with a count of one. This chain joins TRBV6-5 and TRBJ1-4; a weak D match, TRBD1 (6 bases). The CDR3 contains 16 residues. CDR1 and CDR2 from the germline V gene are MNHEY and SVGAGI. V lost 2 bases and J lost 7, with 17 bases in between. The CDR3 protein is CASSYGRGGPLEKLFF. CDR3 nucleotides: TGTGCCAGCAGTTACGGAAGGGGGGGACCTCTTGAAAAACTGTTTTTT.

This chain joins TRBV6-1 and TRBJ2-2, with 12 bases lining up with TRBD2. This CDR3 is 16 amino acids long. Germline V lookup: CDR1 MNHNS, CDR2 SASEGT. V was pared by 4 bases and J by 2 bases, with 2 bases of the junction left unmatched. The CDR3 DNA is TGTGCCAGCAGTGGACTAGCGGGGGTCAACACCGGGGAGCTGTTTTTT. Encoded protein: CASSGLAGVNTGELFF.

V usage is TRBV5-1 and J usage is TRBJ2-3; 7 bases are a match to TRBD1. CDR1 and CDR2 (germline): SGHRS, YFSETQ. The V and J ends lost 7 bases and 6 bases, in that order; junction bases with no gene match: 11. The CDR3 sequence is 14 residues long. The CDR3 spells CASRQGSLLDTQYF. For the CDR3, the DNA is TGCGCCAGCCGACAGGGTTCACTTCTGGATACGCAGTATTTT.

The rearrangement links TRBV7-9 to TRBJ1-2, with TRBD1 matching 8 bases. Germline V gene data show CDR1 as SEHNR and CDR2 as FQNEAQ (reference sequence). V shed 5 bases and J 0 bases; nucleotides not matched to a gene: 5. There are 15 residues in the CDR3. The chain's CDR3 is CASSPWTGSNYGYTF. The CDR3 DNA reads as TGTGCCAGCAGCCCATGGACAGGGTCTAACTATGGCTACACCTTC. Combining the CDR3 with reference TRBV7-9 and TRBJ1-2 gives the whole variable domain DTGVSQNPRHKITKRGQNVTFRCDPISEHNRLYWYRQTLGQGPEFLTYFQNEAQLEKSRLLSDRFSAERPKGSFSTLEIQRTEQGDSAMYLCASSPWTGSNYGYTFGSGTRLTVV.

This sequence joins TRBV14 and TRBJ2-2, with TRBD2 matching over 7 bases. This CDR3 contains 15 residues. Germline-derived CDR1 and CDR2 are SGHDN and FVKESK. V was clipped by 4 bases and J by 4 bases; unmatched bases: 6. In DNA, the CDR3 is TGTGCCAGCAGCCGTAGCGGGTACCTCACCGGGGAGCTGTTTTTT. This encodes CASSRSGYLTGELFF.

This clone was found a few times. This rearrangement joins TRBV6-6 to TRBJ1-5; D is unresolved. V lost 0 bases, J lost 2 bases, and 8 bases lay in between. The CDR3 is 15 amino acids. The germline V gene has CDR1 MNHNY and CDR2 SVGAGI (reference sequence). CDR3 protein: CASSYSLSGNQPQHF. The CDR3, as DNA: TGTGCCAGCAGTTACTCCCTTAGCGGCAATCAGCCCCAGCATTTT.

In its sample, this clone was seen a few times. The CDR3 here is CASSEPDPRGGYTF. The CDR3 DNA sequence: TGTGCCAGCAGTGAACCCGATCCTAGGGGAGGCTACACCTTC. The chain uses TRBV25-1 and TRBJ1-2; D is possibly TRBD1 (5 bases). CDR3 length: 14 residues. Germline V gives CDR1 MGHDK, CDR2 SYGVNS. The germline V and J ends were trimmed by 2 bases and 8 bases, with 15 bases remaining between them.

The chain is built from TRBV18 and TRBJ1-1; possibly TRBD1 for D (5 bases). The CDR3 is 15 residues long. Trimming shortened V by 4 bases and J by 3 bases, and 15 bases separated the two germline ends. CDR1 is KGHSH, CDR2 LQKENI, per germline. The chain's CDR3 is CASSLDLGGDTEAFF. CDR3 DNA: TGTGCCAGCTCACTTGACCTGGGGGGAGACACTGAAGCTTTCTTT.

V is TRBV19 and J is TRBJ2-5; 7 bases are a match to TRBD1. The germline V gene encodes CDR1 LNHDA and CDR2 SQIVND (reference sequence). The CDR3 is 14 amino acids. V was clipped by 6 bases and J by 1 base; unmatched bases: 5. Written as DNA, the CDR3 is TGTGCCAGTAGCCCGGGACAGCTCCAAGAGACCCAGTACTTC. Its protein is CASSPGQLQETQYF.

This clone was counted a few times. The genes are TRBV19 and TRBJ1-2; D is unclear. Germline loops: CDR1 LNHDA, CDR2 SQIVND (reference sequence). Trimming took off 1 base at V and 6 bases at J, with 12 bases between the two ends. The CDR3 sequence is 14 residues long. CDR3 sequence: CASSIGPGSHGYTF. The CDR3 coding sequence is TGTGCCAGTAGTATAGGGCCGGGATCCCATGGCTACACCTTC. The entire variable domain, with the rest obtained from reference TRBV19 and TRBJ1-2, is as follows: DGGITQSPKYLFRKEGQNVTLSCEQNLNHDAMYWYRQDPGQGLRLIYYSQIVNDFQKGDIAEGYSVSREKKESFPLTVTSAQKNPTAFYLCASSIGPGSHGYTFGSGTRLTVV.

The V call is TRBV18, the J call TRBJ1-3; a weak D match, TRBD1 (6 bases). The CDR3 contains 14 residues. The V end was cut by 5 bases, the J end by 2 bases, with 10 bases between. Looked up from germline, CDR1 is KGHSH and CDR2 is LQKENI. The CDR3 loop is CASSTTGTGNTIYF. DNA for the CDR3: TGTGCCAGCTCAACAACAGGGACTGGAAACACCATATATTTT.

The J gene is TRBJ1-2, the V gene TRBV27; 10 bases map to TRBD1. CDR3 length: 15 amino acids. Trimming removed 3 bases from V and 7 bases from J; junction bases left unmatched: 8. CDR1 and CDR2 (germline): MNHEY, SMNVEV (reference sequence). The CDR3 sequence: CASSFGRGQGFGYTF. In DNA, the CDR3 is TGTGCCAGCAGTTTTGGGCGGGGACAGGGGTTTGGCTACACCTTC.

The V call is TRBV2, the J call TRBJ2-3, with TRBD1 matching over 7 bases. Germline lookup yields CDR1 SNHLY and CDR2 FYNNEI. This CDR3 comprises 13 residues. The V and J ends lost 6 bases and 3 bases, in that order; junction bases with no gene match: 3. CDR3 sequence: CASRTGTTDTQYF. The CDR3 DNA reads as TGTGCCAGCAGGACAGGGACAACAGATACGCAGTATTTT.

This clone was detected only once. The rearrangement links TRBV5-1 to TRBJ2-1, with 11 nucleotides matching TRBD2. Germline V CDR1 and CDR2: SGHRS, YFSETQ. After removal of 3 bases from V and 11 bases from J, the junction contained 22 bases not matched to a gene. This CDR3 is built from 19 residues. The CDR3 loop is CASSSSLVLLAGARRKQFF. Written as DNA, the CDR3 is TGCGCCAGCAGCTCCTCTCTAGTATTACTAGCGGGGGCCAGGAGGAAGCAGTTCTTC.

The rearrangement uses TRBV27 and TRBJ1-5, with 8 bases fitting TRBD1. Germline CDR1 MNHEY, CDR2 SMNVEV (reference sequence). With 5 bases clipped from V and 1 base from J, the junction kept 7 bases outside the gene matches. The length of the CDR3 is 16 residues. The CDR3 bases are TGTGCCAGCAGTCTACTACAGGGGGGAAGCAATCAGCCCCAGCATTTT. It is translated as CASSLLQGGSNQPQHF.